This entry describes one T cell receptor (beta chain). What it binds is not known. This entry is derived from a study of shared clonotypes between healthy human individuals. The study, taken as a whole, reports: Sequencing of the sorted subsets was shown by rarefaction to be incomplete despite large depth. Genetic and exposure-history diversity was limited by the small donor number. The study found about 5% of naive CD4 clonotypes shared across several donors.

Deep level was the assay's run setting. Assay: immunoSEQ multiplex PCR; the TCRdb copy retains only in-frame clones and omits some. The sample holds roughly 2.2 million clones, roughly 90% seen once. With 2 bases clipped from V and 3 bases from J, the junction kept 5 bases outside the gene matches. The CDR3 consists of 16 residues. Germline CDR1 reads MNHNY; CDR2 reads SVGAGI (reference sequence). This sequence joins TRBV6-6 and TRBJ2-2; 8 positions match TRBD1. The TCR originated in a young man in good health. Some clones in this sample may be carry-over from other donors' samples. The sample taken for sequencing was naive CD4+ T cells from PBMCs. As for subset: CD45RA+ positively selected. The CDR3 nucleotides read TGTGCCAGCAGTTACCCCAGACAGGGGTACACCGGGGAGCTGTTTTTT. Translating gives CASSYPRQGYTGELFF.